This entry concerns a single T cell receptor (beta chain). This clonotype was seen a handful of times. Its antigen has not been determined. Base qualities are not at hand, and no much larger clone is one base apart. This sample stems from a study of blood T cells in healthy people across ages (dated by TCRdb to between 2015 and 2017). Background for the entire study: In model experiments, roughly one uniquely barcoded TCR beta cDNA molecule per two T cells was captured by template switching. The study measured age-related changes in TCR beta repertoire diversity using deep sequencing normalized with unique cDNA molecular identifiers. The donors were split into four age groups: young (average approximately 16 years), middle-aged (about 40), aged (62) and long-lived (under 90). Using the same blood draw, the study looked at two additional independent replicas of 1 million unique cDNA reads for two donors, one aged 18 to 30 and the other aged 80 or older. Results the study describes overall, beyond this receptor: Compared with the aged group, more naive CD4+ T cells, fewer expanded clones and increased TCR diversity were shown by the long-lived group, suggesting age selection. Because donor CMV infection status was unknown, age-related changes in expanded clonotypes were potentially confounded. As age increased, observed TCR beta diversity per million T cells dropped in a roughly linear way, and a significant reduction was already evident by age about 40. Estimates of total diversity from one million sequenced T cells were regarded as lower bounds and underestimates. There was a strong correlation between observed TCR beta diversity and the percentage of naive T cells measured by flow cytometry. Because profiling used bulk unsorted PBMCs, naive and antigen-experienced compartments could not be compared conclusively.

V is clipped by 2 bases and J by 3 bases, and the sequence between their germline boundaries is 8 bases long. Reading the germline V gene (reference sequence) gives CDR1 MNHNY and CDR2 SVGAGI. The CDR3 holds 13 amino acids from the cysteine to the phenylalanine. The DNA shown is the 39-base CDR3, in frame from base 1. Libraries were constructed by 5' RACE. The sequencing machine was an Illumina HiSeq 2500. A second PCR of about 6 to 12 cycles was performed with a sample-barcoded 5' primer and a J-beta primer mix. A template-switch 5' adaptor carrying 12 random nucleotides introduced a unique molecular identifier onto each TCR beta cDNA molecule. Each sample yielded at least 3 million CDR3-containing paired-end reads. First-strand cDNA synthesis was performed from all RNA using the Mint cDNA synthesis kit, with priming by a TRBC-specific oligonucleotide. After uracil-DNA glycosylase treatment, a first 18-cycle PCR used universal primers M1SS and BC2_uni_R on all cDNA. The original methods were these. Normalization of each sample was performed by random selection of 1 million high-quality reads, each carrying a distinct molecular identifier. Reads with shared molecular identifiers were discarded instead of being binned into consensus sequences. MiTCR, with a Q25 quality threshold and the strictest error-elimination algorithm, was used for CDR3 identification, clonotype clustering and error correction. A nonparametric unseen species model with Euler transformation was used to estimate a lower bound on total TCR beta diversity. TCRdb trimmed the raw reads at Q25, called clones with MiXCR and kept productive beta chains. Each entry merges the rows of one CDR3 protein and shows their most common DNA and genes. The V and J calls and clone size are TCRdb's, not the authors'. The sample contains just under 550,000 distinct CDR3 sequences, about 25% of them found a single time. Of the sample, roughly 9% is held by the ten largest clones.

Donors were 39 systemically healthy Caucasian individuals from Russia aged 6 to 90 years. About 9.6 milliliters of peripheral blood were collected from each donor into EDTA-treated Vacutainer tubes. PBMCs were isolated by Ficoll-Paque density-gradient centrifugation, with at least 6 million obtained per sample. Trizol reagent was used to extract total RNA from PBMCs, with at least 6 micrograms per sample. Naive CD45RAhigh/CD27high T cell percentages were measured by flow cytometry on a PBMC aliquot from every donor. The same specimen was also included in a second study, on T cells of mothers and their children. The second study also describes: The donors were nine systemically healthy Caucasian individuals, made up of three mothers and their six children. cDNA synthesis consumed the entire amount of extracted RNA, loaded at about 1.5 ug RNA in each 15 ul reaction. In the second PCR, the M1S primer added sample barcodes and 2-4 random nucleotides. Over 9.5 million TCR beta CDR3 reads were obtained for each mother, and about 3 million reads were obtained for each child. In both related and unrelated pairs, thymic selection shapes the output of TCR recombination in a similar way, with inherited differences having only a minor effect. Related mother-child pairs always showed normalized repertoire overlap that was slightly higher than in unrelated mother-child pairs, though the difference was never significant. Persistent microchimeric T cell clones were not detected, at a sensitivity of around 99 clones per million clonotypes. Deep NGS was used in the study to compare the TCR beta repertoires of mothers and children and to look for features that separate related mother-child pairs from unrelated individuals. On average, the children were about 10 +/- 4 years old, while the mothers were approximately 40 +/- 4 years old. After adapter ligation with NEBNext reagents, the libraries were sequenced on Illumina HiSeq 2000 with 100+100 nt paired-end reads. To prevent cross-contamination, the mother and child libraries were prepared a month apart and were sequenced in separate runs. Each donor had between about 450,000 and 2,200,000 distinct TCR beta clonotypes identified. Naive TCR beta clonotypes were estimated from low-frequency clonotypes matched to each donor's FACS-determined naive share, without sorting.

The chain couples TRBV6-6 to TRBJ2-7; confidence is insufficient to name the D gene. Sequencing input: blood. The clonotype comes from a boy between 5 and 17 years old in good health. The CDR3 loop reads CASSYGPDYEQYF. The DNA sequence is as follows: TGTGCCAGCAGTTACGGGCCGGACTACGAGCAGTACTTC.